This T cell receptor (beta chain) was observed in a study of T-cell reconstitution after alpha-beta-depleted transplantation in children. Germline-derived CDR1 and CDR2 are DFQATT and SNEGSKA (reference sequence). The CDR3 consists of 15 residues. Trimming stripped 1 base from V and 8 bases from J, with 18 bases between. The TCRbeta library was prepared with unique molecular identifiers. In TCRdb, the PCR reads were re-called with MiXCR into one record per CDR3 protein. The repertoire consists of hundreds of thousands of distinct CDR3 sequences, with around 7.5% occurring once and the leading ten covering 6.3%.

The chain employs TRBV20-1 and TRBJ2-1, with a tentative D call TRBD2 (7 bases). The TCR sequence derives from a male patient between 5 and 17 years old who had a stem cell transplant for acute lymphoblastic leukemia, so the T cells may come from the graft donor. The sample in question was PBMCs, mostly from graft donor cells, obtained 180 days after TCRalphabeta/CD19-depleted stem cell transplant. The DNA of the CDR3 is TGCAGTGCTAGAGTATCGGCGGGGGCGTATGATGAGCAGTTCTTC. It encodes CSARVSAGAYDEQFF.